These 20 T cell receptor beta chains were all obtained from the same sample, sequenced in a study of lymphopenia after photon versus proton radiotherapy. Profiling relied on immunoSEQ multiplex PCR, and the TCRdb table lists in-frame clones only, not all of them. The repertoire holds over 25,000 clones, with approximately 87% as singletons. Material: peripheral blood, obtained from a patient treated with proton-based radiotherapy. These receptor sequences come from a woman aged 70-85 years with pancreatic cancer.

The chain combines TRBV5-5 with TRBJ1-1; TRBD1 matches 10 bases. From germline, CDR1 is SGHKS and CDR2 YYEKEE (reference sequence). The CDR3 contains 15 residues. Trimming cost V 4 bases and J 5 bases; bases outside gene matches: 8. The CDR3 spells CASSNRDRGGTEAFF. CDR3 nucleotide sequence: TGTGCCAGCAGCAACCGGGACAGGGGAGGAACTGAAGCTTTCTTT.

V and J are TRBV28 and TRBJ2-1; 13 nucleotides match TRBD2. The V segment lost 4 bases and the J segment 6 bases; nucleotides outside the gene matches: 15. The CDR3 totals 19 residues. The germline gives CDR1 MDHEN, CDR2 SYDVKM. In nucleotides, the CDR3 is TGTGCCAGCAGTTCTTACAGGACTAGCGGGAGTGTTTTAGTCAATGAGCAGTTCTTC. It encodes CASSSYRTSGSVLVNEQFF.

The chain combines TRBV28 with TRBJ2-2; possible D gene TRBD2, 6 bases. CDR1 is MDHEN and CDR2 is SYDVKM in the germline V gene. The CDR3 has 15 amino acids. Between the trimmed V and J ends, which lost 7 bases and 6 bases, there was a span of 18 bases. The CDR3 DNA reads TGTGCCAGCACCCCCATGACGGGAGTTTCCGGGGAGCTGTTTTTT. Translated: CASTPMTGVSGELFF.

The chain uses TRBV5-1 and TRBJ1-4; 7 positions agree with TRBD1. Per the germline V gene, CDR1 is SGHRS and CDR2 is YFSETQ. The CDR3 covers 14 residues. V gave up 0 bases and J gave up 6 bases; unmatched junction bases: 2. The CDR3 DNA sequence: TGCGCCAGCAGCTTGGGACAGGGCGATGAAAAACTGTTTTTT. Amino acid sequence: CASSLGQGDEKLFF.

In its sample, this clone was seen once. The V and J genes are TRBV19 and TRBJ1-2; perhaps TRBD1 as D (5 bases). CDR1 and CDR2 from the germline V gene are LNHDA and SQIVND (reference sequence). The CDR3 extends over 15 amino acids. Trimming removed 5 bases from V and 8 bases from J, with 21 bases in between. Here the CDR3 DNA reads TGTGCCAGTAGTGCAGCCGGGACGGGAGTCGACGGCTACACCTTC. This codes for CASSAAGTGVDGYTF.

This rearrangement joins TRBV6-1 to TRBJ2-1; D gene ambiguous. Germline-derived CDR1 and CDR2 are MNHNS and SASEGT. CDR3 size: 15 residues. Trimming pared 10 bases from V and 4 bases from J, leaving 20 bases between. The CDR3 loop reads CAITLPRTSYNEQFF. The CDR3 nucleotides are TGTGCCATTACCCTACCCCGGACCTCATACAATGAGCAGTTCTTC.

The chain recombines TRBV6-6 with TRBJ1-2; D not resolved. The germline V gene has CDR1 MNHNY and CDR2 SVGAGI (reference sequence). The CDR3 is made up of 13 amino acids. V lost 8 bases to trimming and J lost 3 bases, with 13 bases between them. In nucleotides, the CDR3 is TGTGCCAGCGAAACTGCAGGTGACTATGGCTACACCTTC. This translates into CASETAGDYGYTF.

V and J are TRBV6-1 and TRBJ2-7, with TRBD2 matching over 7 bases. The V gene's germline CDR1 is MNHNS and CDR2 SASEGT. This CDR3 contains 14 residues. Losses at the gene ends were 5 bases for V and 0 bases for J; bases not matched to a gene: 4. The CDR3 region is CASSLAASSYEQYF. The CDR3 region has the DNA TGTGCCAGCAGTCTAGCGGCTAGCTCCTACGAGCAGTACTTC.

CDR3 coding DNA: TGCGCCAGCAGCTTGGAGGGAGTCACCTATGGCTACACCTTC. Protein product: CASSLEGVTYGYTF. The chain combines TRBV5-1 with TRBJ1-2; D unclear. This CDR3 region has 14 residues. Germline-derived CDR1 and CDR2 are SGHRS and YFSETQ. V gave up 0 bases and J gave up 4 bases, with 10 bases separating them.

The rearrangement links TRBV6-5 to TRBJ2-3, with 10 bases matching TRBD2. V lost 5 bases and J lost 15; bases outside the gene matches: 5. The CDR3 spans 11 residues. Per germline, CDR1 MNHEY and CDR2 SVGAGI. Here the CDR3 reads CASSTGTSVYF. CDR3 DNA sequence: TGTGCCAGCAGTACTGGGACTAGCGTATATTTT.

The genes are TRBV5-1 and TRBJ2-4; D possibly uses TRBD1 or TRBD2 (6 bases each). Per the germline V gene, CDR1 is SGHRS and CDR2 is YFSETQ. The V end lost 4 bases, the J end lost 3 bases, and 14 bases lay between the germline ends. The CDR3 consists of 15 residues. The CDR3 is CASSRGAEFKNIQYF. CDR3 nucleotide sequence: TGCGCCAGCAGCAGGGGGGCAGAATTCAAAAACATTCAGTACTTC.

This clone is a singleton in its sample. The chain uses TRBV25-1 and TRBJ2-1, with 12 bases that match TRBD1. V lost 7 bases to trimming and J lost 8 bases; unmatched junction nucleotides: 12. The CDR3 runs 16 residues. Germline-derived CDR1 and CDR2 are MGHDK and SYGVNS. The CDR3 loop is CASNPPGQGAGDEQFF. The DNA of the CDR3 is TGTGCCAGCAACCCCCCGGGACAGGGGGCCGGGGATGAGCAGTTCTTC.

The J gene is TRBJ2-7, the V gene TRBV4-3; 11 nucleotides agree with TRBD1. Unmatched junction bases numbered 2, after V lost 0 bases and J lost 1 base. Germline lookup yields CDR1 LGHNA and CDR2 YSLEER. The CDR3 spans 16 residues. The chain's CDR3 is CASSQDGQGASYEQYF. The CDR3 region has the DNA TGCGCCAGCAGCCAAGATGGACAGGGGGCGTCCTACGAGCAGTACTTC.

The chain carries TRBV11-3 and TRBJ2-5; no clear D. The CDR3 loop spans 13 amino acids. Germline V gene sequence: CDR1 SGHNT, CDR2 YENEEA. Between the trimmed V and J ends, which lost 5 bases and 1 base, there was a span of 8 bases. Here the CDR3 reads CASSRTFQETQYF. DNA of the CDR3: TGTGCCAGCAGCCGCACTTTCCAAGAGACCCAGTACTTC.

CDR3 residues: CASTRDPLRQQYF. The CDR3 DNA sequence: TGTGCCAGCACCCGGGACCCCCTTCGTCAGCAGTACTTC. The rearrangement joins TRBV7-9 to TRBJ2-7; D may match TRBD1 or TRBD2 (5 bases each). V was clipped by 7 bases and J by 8 bases, with 18 bases between them. The CDR3 sequence is 13 residues long. The germline CDR1 and CDR2 sequences are SEHNR and FQNEAQ (reference sequence).

V gene TRBV28 combines with J gene TRBJ1-3; the D gene is possibly TRBD1 (6 bases). Germline lookup yields CDR1 MDHEN and CDR2 SYDVKM. CDR3 length equals 13 residues. Trimming shortened V by 8 bases and J by 4 bases, and 12 bases separated the two germline ends. The CDR3 protein is CASLVDRGNTIYF. The DNA of the CDR3 is TGTGCCAGCCTGGTGGACAGAGGAAACACCATATATTTT.

A remark on this clone: One end of the junction does not line up with germline, which may come from a read error. This chain connects TRBV7-7 to TRBJ2-3; D might be TRBD1 (6 bases). Looked up from germline, CDR1 is SSHAT and CDR2 is FNYEAQ (reference sequence). The CDR3 contains 15 residues. The CDR3 region is CASSHGGSGTDTQYF. The CDR3 nucleotides read TGTGCTAGCAGCCATGGGGGCTCTGGGACAGATACGCAGTATTTT.

The chain combines TRBV7-9 with TRBJ2-5; D gene uncertain. CDR3 length: 9 amino acids. V shed 11 bases and J shed 5 bases, with 6 bases lying between them. The germline gives CDR1 SEHNR, CDR2 FQNEAQ (reference sequence). In DNA, the CDR3 is TGTGCCCTTGGGGAGACCCAGTACTTC. Protein sequence: CALGETQYF.

The V call is TRBV29-1, the J call TRBJ2-7; either TRBD1 or TRBD2 may fit D (7 bases each). Germline V CDR1 and CDR2: SQVTM, ANQGSEA. This CDR3 has 15 residues. The ends were cut back, 5 bases at V and 5 bases at J, with 22 bases in the middle. As DNA, the CDR3 is TGCAGCGTTAAAAGACGACAGGGTCGGGGGGACGAGCAGTACTTC. Protein sequence: CSVKRRQGRGDEQYF.

This clone appeared a single time. The V and J genes are TRBV27 and TRBJ2-7; a weak D match, TRBD2 (6 bases). CDR1 and CDR2 (germline): MNHEY, SMNVEV (reference sequence). This CDR3 contains 16 residues. Trimming stripped 5 bases from V and 3 bases from J, with 20 bases between. Written as DNA, the CDR3 is TGTGCCAGCAGTCCAACGACGGGACTCATTGGCTACGAGCAGTACTTC. Amino acid sequence: CASSPTTGLIGYEQYF.